This TCR beta chain is from a study of cytotoxic CD8 clonotypes in ibrutinib-treated CLL. Study in general: Response was recorded as partial in 24 patients and complete in 2; at median roughly 63 months, roughly 14 remained remitted and about twelve had progressed. Whole-study results and caveats: Sample timing was unmatched between remission and later-progressing patients; lymph nodes unstudied. Baseline-level clonality went beyond age-matched healthy donors and moved in step with circulating CD8+ T-cell counts.

This table comes from immunoSEQ multiplex PCR, and its TCRdb copy is limited to in-frame clones, with some not included. In the table there are 29,000 or so clones, around two thirds of which are singletons. Regarding this clone: Its antigen remains unknown.

The ends lost 5 bases at V and 4 bases at J; junction bases unmatched: 8. Germline CDR1 is MNHGY and CDR2 is SVAAGI. The CDR3 extends over 15 amino acids. This clonotype was sampled from a human donor with chronic lymphocytic leukemia. This chain links TRBV6-9 with TRBJ1-5, with 7 bases identical to TRBD1. The sequencing used PBMCs, collected after 24 months of ibrutinib treatment. CDR3 loop: CASSRGQRVNQPQHF. The CDR3 DNA sequence: TGTGCCAGCAGTAGGGGACAGAGAGTAAATCAGCCCCAGCATTTT.